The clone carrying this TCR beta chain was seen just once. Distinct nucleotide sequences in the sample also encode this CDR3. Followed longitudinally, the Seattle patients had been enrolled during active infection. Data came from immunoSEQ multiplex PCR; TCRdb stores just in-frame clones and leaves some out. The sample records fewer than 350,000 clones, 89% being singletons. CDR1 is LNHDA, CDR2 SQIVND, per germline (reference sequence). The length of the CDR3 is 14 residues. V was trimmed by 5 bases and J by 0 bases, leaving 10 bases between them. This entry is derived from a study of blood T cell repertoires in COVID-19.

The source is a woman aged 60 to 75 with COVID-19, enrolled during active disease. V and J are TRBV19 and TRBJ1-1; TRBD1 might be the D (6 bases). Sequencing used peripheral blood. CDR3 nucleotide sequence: TGTGCCAGTAGTCGTGGACAGATGAACACTGAAGCTTTCTTT. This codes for CASSRGQMNTEAFF.